This TCR beta chain came from a study of naive and memory T cell subsets. Overall study results and limits: In CD4 and CD8 cells, diversity dropped from naive through EMRA. Findings for naive and memory subsets could not be checked against ground truth.

A word on this clonotype: Its antigen is still unknown.

Separate alpha and beta amplification began at the second PCR step. Cells stained for CD3, CD4, CD8, CD45RA and CD27 were sorted into four subsets. With 8 bases clipped from V and 3 bases from J, the junction kept 13 bases outside the gene matches. Germline CDR1 MGHDK, CDR2 SYGVNS. The CDR3 has 16 residues. Two oligonucleotides, mixed equimolar, formed the beta constant-region primer covering TRBC1 and TRBC2. The ligated cDNA underwent four PCR rounds using SP2 and nested alpha and beta constant-region primers. TCRdb re-derived calls from the UMI-ligation and nested PCR reads in MiXCR, one entry per CDR3 protein. The sample holds under 35,000 distinct CDR3 sequences, approximately 17% seen once.

The gene calls are TRBV25-1 and TRBJ2-5, with 9 bases identical to TRBD1. The sequenced sample consisted of effector memory CD4+ T cells from blood. Specified subset: effector memory, CD45RA- CD27-. The receptor comes from a human donor in good health. The CDR3 DNA reads TGTGCCAGCGCAATCAACCCGGGACAGGGAAAAGAGACCCAGTACTTC. Translation: CASAINPGQGKETQYF.